This T cell receptor beta chain was sequenced during a study of cytomegalovirus exposure and HLA in healthy donors. Notes on the study in general: Per a prior analysis, the majority of TCR beta V segments were productive roughly 87% or roughly 30% of the time. Available immune exposure information was restricted to CMV serostatus only.

Primers for the PCR totalled 60 Vbeta and 13 Jbeta. Assay used: immunoSEQ multiplex PCR; TCRdb lists only in-frame clones, some missing. The sample lists approximately 190,000 clones; 70% were seen once. About this clone itself: Its antigen is not known.

The TCR originated in a man aged 35-49 years in good health and CMV-seropositive. Sequenced sample: PBMCs.

CDR3 nucleotide sequence: TGTGCCAGCAGTCGACCGGGACAGGAAAATTATACGAGCACAGATACGCAGTATTTT. Protein sequence: CASSRPGQENYTSTDTQYF. The rearrangement uses TRBV2 and TRBJ2-3; 8 positions agree with TRBD1. The trim removed 5 bases at V and 0 bases at J, leaving 16 bases unmatched. CDR3 length equals 19 residues. CDR1 and CDR2 (germline): SNHLY, FYNNEI.